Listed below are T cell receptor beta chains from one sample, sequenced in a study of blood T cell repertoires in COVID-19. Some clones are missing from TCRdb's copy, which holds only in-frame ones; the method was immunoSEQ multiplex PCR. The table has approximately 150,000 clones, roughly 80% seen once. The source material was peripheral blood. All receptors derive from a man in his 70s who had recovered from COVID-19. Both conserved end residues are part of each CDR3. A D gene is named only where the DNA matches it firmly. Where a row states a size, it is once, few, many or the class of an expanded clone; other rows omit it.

TGTGCCAGCAGCAGTCCCGGGACTAAGGGTCCGCAGTACTTC	CASSSPGTKGPQYF	many	TRBV11-2	TRBJ2-7	TRBD2	14
TGCGCCAGCAGCGTCGATAGCGGGAGTGGTGGATTTGAGCAGTTCTTC	CASSVDSGSGGFEQFF	NA	TRBV5-1	TRBJ2-1	TRBD2	16
TGTGCCAGCAGTCGACTAGCGGGAGACGTAGATACGCAGTATTTT	CASSRLAGDVDTQYF	NA	TRBV25-1	TRBJ2-3	TRBD2	15
TGTGCCAGCAGCCGACAGGGGGTAGCTTTCTTT	CASSRQGVAFF	NA	TRBV7-9	TRBJ1-1	TRBD1	11
TGTGCCTGGAAAGGAGGCCGGGTAGCTAATGAAAAACTGTTTTTT	CAWKGGRVANEKLFF	NA	TRBV30	TRBJ1-4	NA	15
TGTGCCAGCAGCCGAGCTCAGGGTGGGACCGGGGAGCTGTTTTTT	CASSRAQGGTGELFF	NA	TRBV7-6	TRBJ2-2	NA	15
TGCGCCAGCAAAAAAGAGGGGGGGACGGAGCGGATTGGCTACACCTTC	CASKKEGGTERIGYTF	NA	TRBV4-1	TRBJ1-2	NA	16
TGCGCCAGCAGCCAAGGTCCGGGGCAGGGGATAAACTATGGCTACACCTTC	CASSQGPGQGINYGYTF	once	TRBV4-1	TRBJ1-2	NA	17
TGTGCCAGCAGCCTCGGGGGTGGAAACACCATATATTTT	CASSLGGGNTIYF	NA	TRBV12-3/TRBV12-4	TRBJ1-3	NA	13
TGTGCCAGCAGCTCTTGGGCGAGCACAGATACGCAGTATTTT	CASSSWASTDTQYF	NA	TRBV7-2	TRBJ2-3	NA	14
TGTGCCAGCAAACGCAGGTTGAACACTGAAGCTTTCTTT	CASKRRLNTEAFF	once	TRBV2	TRBJ1-1	NA	13
TGTGCCAGTAGACGGACAGGGGCCTACGAGCAGTACTTC	CASRRTGAYEQYF	NA	TRBV19	TRBJ2-7	TRBD1	13
TGTGCCAGCAGCCGCCCCGAGGGAGGCGGGAGATTAAATGAGCAGTTCTTC	CASSRPEGGGRLNEQFF	NA	TRBV27	TRBJ2-1	TRBD2	17
TGTGCCAGCAGCCCTAGGACAGGGGAACAGCCCCAGCATTTT	CASSPRTGEQPQHF	few	TRBV3-1/TRBV3-2	TRBJ1-5	TRBD1	14
TGTGCCAGTAGTATAGATGGCGAGACCCAGTACTTC	CASSIDGETQYF	NA	TRBV19	TRBJ2-5	NA	12
TGTGCCAGCAGCCTCCGGACGGGGCAAGAGACCCAGTACTTC	CASSLRTGQETQYF	NA	TRBV11-2	TRBJ2-5	NA	14